The 23 T cell receptor beta chains given below trace back to one sample, sequenced in a study of prognosis after radiotherapy for stage I lung cancer. CDR3 of TCR beta was amplified from genomic DNA via a two-round multiplex PCR. First-round PCR used primers specific to each TRBV and TRBJ gene. TCRdb called the multiplex PCR reads again in MiXCR, with one record for every CDR3 protein. This table holds fewer than 35,000 distinct CDR3 sequences, around 30% found once. Material: PBMCs, obtained before or after stereotactic body radiation therapy (not recorded which). All receptors come from a donor aged 50 or older with non-small cell lung cancer.

About this clonotype: Since a far larger clone is one base different, this is likely a read error. V is TRBV6-9 and J is TRBJ2-7; 7 bases map to TRBD1. CDR3 length: 15 residues. After removal of 4 bases from V and 3 bases from J, the junction contained 9 bases not matched to a gene. Looked up from germline, CDR1 is MNHGY and CDR2 is SVAAGI. The CDR3 DNA reads as TGTGCCAGCAGTTCCCGAATAAGGGGGCGCTACGAGCAGTACTTC. It yields the protein CASSSRIRGRYEQYF.

This clonotype was seen at least ten times. This chain links TRBV10-3 with TRBJ2-2, with TRBD2 matching 11 bases. The CDR3 spans 14 residues. Germline assignment: CDR1 ENHRY and CDR2 SYGVKD. Unmatched junction bases numbered 6, after V lost 11 bases and J lost 4 bases. CDR3 bases: TGTGCCGTGGCGGGGACTAGCGGCACCGGGGAGCTGTTTTTT. Protein sequence: CAVAGTSGTGELFF.

The rearrangement uses TRBV2 and TRBJ1-6; D is perhaps TRBD1 (6 bases). Germline V gene data show CDR1 as SNHLY and CDR2 as FYNNEI. The CDR3 runs to 13 residues. Trimming pared 10 bases from V and 10 bases from J, leaving 17 bases between. CDR3 protein: CAKSEGGGSPLHF. The CDR3, as DNA: TGTGCCAAAAGCGAGGGGGGGGGCTCACCCCTCCACTTT.

This chain connects TRBV2 to TRBJ2-3, with 10 bases that match TRBD2. The CDR3 consists of 17 residues. The germline gives CDR1 SNHLY, CDR2 FYNNEI. Germline trimming cut 8 bases from V and 2 bases from J; bases unmatched to any gene: 13. The CDR3: CASPLWTSGPSTDTQYF. DNA of the CDR3: TGTGCCAGCCCCCTGTGGACTAGCGGACCCTCCACAGATACGCAGTATTTT.

This clonotype has at least ten counts. J is TRBJ2-7 and V is TRBV3-1, with TRBD1 as a possible D gene (6 bases). This CDR3 has 14 amino acids. V was pared by 1 base and J by 3 bases, with 10 bases between. Germline V gene sequence: CDR1 LGHDT, CDR2 YNNKEL (reference sequence). CDR3 in amino acids: CASSQGSGVYEQYF. Here the CDR3 DNA reads TGTGCCAGCAGCCAAGGGTCAGGGGTCTACGAGCAGTACTTC.

This clonotype was seen ten or more times. The V and J genes are TRBV20-1 and TRBJ1-6, with D possibly TRBD1 on 5 matching bases. From germline, CDR1 is DFQATT and CDR2 SNEGSKA (reference sequence). The CDR3 spans 14 residues. V dropped 7 bases and J dropped 0 bases, with 10 bases sitting between them. The CDR3 loop reads CSGGMSSYNSPLHF. For the CDR3, the DNA is TGCAGTGGGGGGATGAGCTCCTATAATTCACCCCTCCACTTT.

This clonotype was seen only once. The chain combines TRBV24-1 with TRBJ2-1; 7 bases align to TRBD2. The CDR3 contains 15 residues. Trimming took 1 base from V and 7 from J; bases not matched to a gene: 6. In germline, CDR1 is KGHDR, CDR2 SFDVKD. The CDR3 DNA is TGTGCCACCAGTGATTTCGGCGGGAGTACAAATGAGCAGTTCTTC. It encodes CATSDFGGSTNEQFF.

Many counts were recorded for this clonotype. The V call is TRBV30, the J call TRBJ2-7, with 9 bases lining up with TRBD1. The CDR3 is 13 amino acids. Germline assignment: CDR1 GTSNPN and CDR2 SVGIG (reference sequence). The V gene end was trimmed by 5 bases and the J gene end by 5 bases; junction bases not matched to a gene: 7. The CDR3 spells CAWDGTGIHEQYF. DNA for the CDR3: TGTGCCTGGGATGGGACAGGGATTCACGAGCAGTACTTC.

This clonotype has a count of ten or more. The junction and the germline gene differ at one end; a read error may be behind it. The genes are TRBV6-1 and TRBJ2-7, with TRBD1 matching 10 bases. CDR1 is MNHNS and CDR2 is SASEGT in the germline V gene. This CDR3 comprises 12 residues. DNA for the CDR3: TGTGCCAGCAGTAAGCCCCGGGACAGGGGATATTTC. Protein sequence: CASSKPRDRGYF.

This clonotype was found many times. The junction departs from the called germline gene at one end, perhaps through a read error. This chain links TRBV7-9 with TRBJ1-1, with D unclear. The CDR3 sequence is 15 residues long. CDR1 and CDR2 from the germline V gene are SEHNR and FQNEAQ (reference sequence). The CDR3 sequence: CTSSLQLGPNTEAFF. The CDR3 bases are TGTACCAGCAGCCTCCAGCTTGGACCAAACACTGAAGCTTTCTTT.

As concerns this clonotype: A read error may account for a junction end that differs from germline. The chain carries TRBV20-1 and TRBJ2-3; tentatively, D is TRBD1 or TRBD2 (5 bases each). The CDR3 covers 18 residues. Germline CDR1 DFQATT, CDR2 SNEGSKA (reference sequence). The CDR3 region has the DNA TGCAGTTCTAGAGGCCCGCTGGGGACGTATGCTAGCACAGATACGCAGTATTTT. Residues: CSSRGPLGTYASTDTQYF.

This clonotype counts as medium-sized (0.01 to 0.1%). CDR3 nucleotides: TGTGCCAGCAGTTTATCGAGCGGAAACGAGCAGTACTTC. Its translation: CASSLSSGNEQYF. This chain uses TRBV27 with TRBJ2-7; tentative D call: TRBD2 (5 bases). Germline CDR1 is MNHEY and CDR2 is SMNVEV (reference sequence). Deletions cut 0 bases from V and 5 bases from J, with 8 bases between. This CDR3 is 13 amino acids long.

This chain connects TRBV6-2 or TRBV6-3 to TRBJ2-2; D perhaps matches TRBD2 (5 bases). Trimming removed 2 bases at V and 5 bases at J, with 15 bases between. The germline CDR1 and CDR2 sequences are MNHEY and SVGEGT. The CDR3 is made up of 16 amino acids. The CDR3 DNA follows: TGTGCCAGCAGTTACAGCTTAGGCAGCGGAACCGGGGAGCTGTTTTTT. Its protein product is CASSYSLGSGTGELFF.

Of note for this clonotype: This may arise from a read error, as a much more abundant clone is one base away. This chain links TRBV20-1 with TRBJ2-5; TRBD2 aligns across 7 bases. CDR3 size: 13 residues. Germline V gives CDR1 DFQATT, CDR2 SNEGSKA (reference sequence). The J segment lost 5 bases and the V segment lost 5 bases, leaving 8 bases of the junction unmatched. DNA for the CDR3: TGCAGTGCTCCCATGACTAGCCGGGAGACCCAGTACTTC. It codes for CSAPMTSRETQYF.

This clonotype appeared many times. The gene calls are TRBV5-1 and TRBJ1-1, with TRBD1 as a possible D gene (6 bases). CDR1 and CDR2 (germline): SGHRS, YFSETQ. The CDR3 is made up of 17 amino acids. The V end was cut by 0 bases, the J end by 5 bases, with 20 bases between. The CDR3 loop is CASSLGQGIFGGTEAFF. CDR3 bases: TGCGCCAGCAGCTTGGGTCAGGGGATCTTCGGGGGGACTGAAGCTTTCTTT.

With regard to this clonotype: It differs at one base from a far larger clone, so likely a read error. V and J are TRBV7-9 and TRBJ2-2; the D call may be TRBD1 or TRBD2 (5 bases each). Germline V gives CDR1 SEHNR, CDR2 FQNEAQ (reference sequence). Trimming shortened V by 4 bases and J by 8 bases, and 20 bases separated the two germline ends. The CDR3 spans 16 residues. The CDR3 DNA sequence: TGTGCCAGCAGCTCCACGCGCCCAGGGACCGTGGGGGAGCTGTTTTTT. Its translation: CASSSTRPGTVGELFF.

This clonotype appeared a single time. A much larger clone differs from this one at a single base, so this may be a read error. This rearrangement joins TRBV20-1 to TRBJ2-4; 9 positions agree with TRBD2. With V trimmed by 0 bases and J by 5 bases, 5 bases remained unmatched. This CDR3 has 15 residues. CDR1 DFQATT and CDR2 SNEGSKA come from the germline V gene (reference sequence). CDR3 DNA: TGCAGTGCTAGAGATAGCGGGAGCTGCCAAAACATTCAGTACTTC. Translated: CSARDSGSCQNIQYF.

This clonotype was observed at least ten times. In DNA form, the CDR3 reads TGTGCCAGCAGTCCAGGGGGCGGGACAGTGGGCTACGAGCAGTACTTC. Amino acids: CASSPGGGTVGYEQYF. V and J are TRBV28 and TRBJ2-7, with 8 positions matching TRBD1. The junction had 12 bases not matched to a gene; V was cut back by 5 bases and J by 3 bases. Germline-derived CDR1 and CDR2 are MDHEN and SYDVKM. The CDR3 has 16 amino acids.

A word on this clonotype: The conserved phenylalanine or tryptophan normally closing the CDR3 is absent here, so this likely arose from a read error. The chain carries TRBV20-1 and TRBJ2-3; 10 bases are a match to TRBD1. CDR1 is DFQATT and CDR2 is SNEGSKA in the germline V gene (reference sequence). The length of the CDR3 is 14 residues. Trimming cost V 5 bases and J 4 bases; bases outside gene matches: 6. CDR3 amino acids: CSAGGQGSADTQYL. CDR3 sequence (DNA): TGCAGTGCTGGGGGACAGGGGTCCGCAGATACGCAGTATTTG.

Concerning this clonotype: A clone one base away is much larger, so this may be a read error. The chain has TRBV11-2 and TRBJ2-5, with D hard to call. With 8 bases removed from V and 7 bases from J, the gap between germline ends came to 11 bases. The CDR3 is 11 amino acids. CDR1 and CDR2 from the germline V gene are SGHAT and FQNNGV. The chain's CDR3 is CASGATRTQYF. In DNA, the CDR3 is TGTGCCAGCGGCGCGACTCGGACCCAGTACTTC.

To note about this clonotype: With only one base between it and a far larger clone, this is likely a read error. The chain joins TRBV27 to TRBJ2-3; 9 bases are shared with TRBD2. The CDR3 is made up of 16 amino acids. V lost 5 bases, J lost 0 bases, and 6 bases stayed unmatched. Germline loops: CDR1 MNHEY, CDR2 SMNVEV (reference sequence). CDR3: CASSGAAGGSTDTQYF. CDR3 nucleotide sequence: TGTGCCAGCAGTGGAGCGGCGGGAGGGAGCACAGATACGCAGTATTTT.

The sample holds one count of this clonotype. A far larger clone is just one base off, so this is likely a read error. V usage is TRBV2 and J usage is TRBJ2-3; D is ambiguous. The CDR3 sequence is 13 residues long. Germline values: CDR1 SNHLY, CDR2 FYNNEI. V was cut by 6 bases and J by 4 bases, with 11 bases left in between. CDR3 DNA: TGTGCCAGCAGCTTAACTAAGTCAGATACGCAGTATTTT. This sequence encodes CASSLTKSDTQYF.

With respect to this clonotype: A far more abundant clone sits one base away, making this likely a read error. J is TRBJ2-1 and V is TRBV6-2 or TRBV6-3; weak D call: TRBD1 (6 bases). Trimming shortened V by 5 bases and J by 15 bases, and 20 bases separated the two germline ends. Per the germline V gene, CDR1 is MNHEY and CDR2 is SVGEGT. The CDR3 runs 13 residues. This CDR3 is CASSTTGHTPRFF. The CDR3 DNA reads TGTGCCAGCAGTACGACGGGACATACCCCCCGGTTCTTC.